The rows below give T cell receptor beta chains drawn from one sample of a study of cytomegalovirus exposure and HLA in healthy donors. Assay used: immunoSEQ multiplex PCR; TCRdb lists only in-frame clones, some missing. Counted here are some 100,000 clones, approximately 84% occurring once; the ten biggest clones make up under 2.5%. Sample: PBMCs. The receptors shown here come from a man younger than 35 in good health and CMV-seronegative. Each CDR3 is given with its conserved first and last residue. Each record gives: V gene, D gene, clone size, J gene, CDR3 protein, CDR3 DNA. The D gene is left open where the match is weak. The size field is filled for only some rows; it gives once, few, many or a size class.

TRBV14,.,.,TRBJ2-5,CASSQNNRETQYF,TGTGCCAGCAGCCAAAACAACCGAGAGACCCAGTACTTC
TRBV4-1,.,.,TRBJ1-2,CASSETGINYGYTF,TGCGCCAGCAGCGAGACCGGGATCAACTATGGCTACACCTTC
TRBV5-3,.,.,TRBJ1-1,CARSRNRVPEAFF,TGTGCCAGAAGCCGCAACAGGGTACCTGAAGCTTTCTTT
TRBV7-6,.,.,TRBJ1-1,CASSVGGTNTEAFF,TGTGCCAGCAGCGTGGGGGGTACGAACACTGAAGCTTTCTTT
TRBV11-2,.,.,TRBJ2-7,CASSQGGSYEQYF,TGTGCCAGCAGTCAGGGTGGATCCTACGAGCAGTACTTC
TRBV6-1,TRBD2,.,TRBJ2-7,CASSFLGLNYEQYF,TGTGCCAGCAGTTTTCTGGGACTAAATTACGAGCAGTACTTC
TRBV7-2,TRBD2,once,TRBJ2-1,CASSLGLAGPFSYNEQFF,TGTGCCAGCAGCTTAGGACTAGCGGGCCCGTTCTCCTACAATGAGCAGTTCTTC
TRBV7-2,.,.,TRBJ1-2,CASSRVSDYGYTF,TGTGCCAGCAGCCGGGTGTCAGACTATGGCTACACCTTC
TRBV18,TRBD1,.,TRBJ1-3,CASSLPGQASSGNTIYF,TGTGCCAGCTCCTTGCCGGGACAGGCCAGCTCTGGAAACACCATATATTTT
TRBV30,TRBD1,.,TRBJ2-7,CACRRGPDYEQYF,TGTGCCTGCCGAAGGGGGCCGGACTACGAGCAGTACTTC
TRBV29-1,TRBD1,.,TRBJ2-4,CSARTGLAKNIQYF,TGCAGCGCCAGGACAGGACTAGCCAAAAACATTCAGTACTTC